This T cell receptor (beta chain) appears in the sequencing data of a study of T cells in Graves' hyperthyroidism and ophthalmopathy. Regions amplified from RNA transcripts were the TCR beta CDR3 regions. First-round RT-PCR with HTBI primers amplified the TCR CDR3 region. Using its own MiXCR run on the multiplex PCR reads, TCRdb lists one record per CDR3 protein. The table records some 740,000 distinct CDR3 sequences, around 15% of them present only once. For the diagnoses, clinical symptoms, serum thyroxine and TRAb, thyroid ultrasound and orbital computed tomography were used. There are many counts of this clonotype. The V and J ends lost 4 bases and 9 bases, in that order; junction bases with no gene match: 3. CDR1 and CDR2 (germline): SGHRS, YFSETQ. CDR3 length: 12 amino acids.

The V and J genes are TRBV5-1 and TRBJ1-2; 10 positions agree with TRBD1. This receptor was identified in a woman aged 18-35 years with Graves' hyperthyroidism. The specimen was blood. CDR3 region: CASSEGQGSYTF. Written as DNA, the CDR3 is TGCGCCAGCAGCGAGGGACAGGGGAGCTACACCTTC.